The T cell receptor (beta chain) described here comes from a study of cytomegalovirus exposure and HLA in healthy donors. The PCR made use of 60 Vbeta and 13 Jbeta primers. Generated by immunoSEQ multiplex PCR, the TCRdb table keeps only in-frame clones and is missing some. The profile shows 95,000 to 150,000 clones, more than 75% of them singletons. As to this clone: The target antigen is unknown.

The germline CDR1 and CDR2 sequences are LGHNA and YNFKEQ. J was trimmed by 1 base and V by 1 base; bases with no gene match: 3. The CDR3 contains 16 residues. Study outcomes and limitations: Beyond CMV serostatus, there was no information to go on about immune exposure. TCR beta V segments were, for the most part, productive about 90% or about 30% of the time in an earlier analysis.

Sample: PBMCs. V is TRBV4-2 and J is TRBJ2-1, with 8 bases matching TRBD2. The clonotype comes from a man between 40 and 49 years old in good health and CMV-seronegative. The CDR3 nucleotides read TGTGCCAGCAGCCAAGCGGGGGGGCCTTCCTACAATGAGCAGTTCTTC. It specifies CASSQAGGPSYNEQFF.